This entry lists 25 T cell receptor beta chains sequenced from one sample in a study of cytomegalovirus exposure and HLA in healthy donors. 60 Vbeta and 13 Jbeta primers were used in PCR. TCRdb keeps only in-frame clones here, not all; method: immunoSEQ multiplex PCR. The sample carries 150,000 or so clones, 65% to 80% recorded once. Material for sequencing was PBMCs. The receptors were sampled from a woman aged 35 to 49 in good health and CMV-seropositive.

The chain carries TRBV15 and TRBJ1-5, with TRBD1 matching 8 bases. Looked up from germline, CDR1 is LNHNV and CDR2 is YYDKDF (reference sequence). V shed 4 bases, J shed 0 bases, and the junction held 14 bases outside the gene matches. CDR3 size: 19 residues. The CDR3 loop reads CATSTETGAQKNSNQPQHF. CDR3 nucleotides: TGTGCCACCAGCACCGAGACAGGGGCCCAAAAAAATAGCAATCAGCCCCAGCATTTT.

The V and J genes are TRBV29-1 and TRBJ2-5, with TRBD1 as a possible D gene (5 bases). Germline CDR1 SQVTM, CDR2 ANQGSEA. The CDR3 is 13 amino acids. V was clipped by 0 bases and J by 3 bases, with 8 bases between them. CDR3 residues: CSVEEGRKETQYF. The CDR3, as DNA: TGCAGCGTTGAAGAGGGGCGGAAAGAGACCCAGTACTTC.

This clone has a handful of counts. V and J are TRBV6-4 and TRBJ1-1; D gene unclear. The CDR3 has 13 residues. CDR1 and CDR2 from the germline V gene are MRHNA and SNTAGT. With 3 bases removed from V and 3 bases from J, the gap between germline ends came to 8 bases. In nucleotides, the CDR3 is TGTGCCAGCAGTGAGACGGGGTACACTGAAGCTTTCTTT. Its translation is CASSETGYTEAFF.

The chain combines TRBV11-2 with TRBJ2-7; TRBD1 matches 8 bases. Trimming cost V 5 bases and J 5 bases; bases outside gene matches: 8. In germline, CDR1 is SGHAT, CDR2 FQNNGV. The CDR3 is 14 residues long. As DNA, the CDR3 is TGTGCCAGCAGCCTAAGGACAGGGTGGGACGAGCAGTACTTC. Its translation is CASSLRTGWDEQYF. The full variable domain, completed using reference TRBV11-2 and TRBJ2-7, is EAGVAQSPRYKIIEKRQSVAFWCNPISGHATLYWYQQILGQGPKLLIQFQNNGVVDDSQLPKDRFSAERLKGVDSTLKIQPAKLEDSAVYLCASSLRTGWDEQYFGPGTRLTVT.

V gene TRBV20-1 combines with J gene TRBJ1-2; D is undetermined. CDR3 length: 11 residues. Trimming removed 6 bases at V and 4 bases at J, with 9 bases between. The germline V gene has CDR1 DFQATT and CDR2 SNEGSKA (reference sequence). The CDR3 loop is CSAETSYGYTF. In DNA form, the CDR3 reads TGCAGTGCCGAAACTTCCTATGGCTACACCTTC.

The V and J genes are TRBV7-2 and TRBJ1-1; D is unresolved. The ends were cut back, 5 bases at V and 5 bases at J, with 12 bases in the middle. From germline, CDR1 is SGHTA and CDR2 FQGNSA. CDR3 size: 13 residues. CDR3 amino acids: CASSQTQRTEAFF. In nucleotides, the CDR3 is TGTGCCAGCAGCCAAACGCAGAGGACTGAAGCTTTCTTT. Full variable domain (missing parts from reference TRBV7-2 and TRBJ1-1): GAGVSQSPSNKVTEKGKDVELRCDPISGHTALYWYRQSLGQGLEFLIYFQGNSAPDKSGLPSDRFSAERTGGSVSTLTIQRTQQEDSAVYLCASSQTQRTEAFFGQGTRLTVV.

This clone was seen only once. This chain joins TRBV19 and TRBJ2-7; TRBD2 agrees at 10 bases. Looked up from germline, CDR1 is LNHDA and CDR2 is SQIVND (reference sequence). The CDR3 sequence is 13 residues long. V lost 6 bases, J lost 5 bases, and 4 bases stayed unmatched. The CDR3, as DNA: TGTGCCAGTAGAGCGGGGGGGGACAACGAGCAGTACTTC. This gives the protein CASRAGGDNEQYF.

The genes are TRBV10-3 and TRBJ1-5; D is uncertain. With 6 bases removed from V and 2 bases from J, the gap between germline ends came to 8 bases. CDR3 length equals 13 residues. The germline gives CDR1 ENHRY, CDR2 SYGVKD. CDR3 coding DNA: TGTGCCATCAGGGGAGACGGCAATCAGCCCCAGCATTTT. Translation: CAIRGDGNQPQHF.

The chain recombines TRBV28 with TRBJ2-1; TRBD2 matches at 9 bases. V was pared by 4 bases and J by 6 bases, with 10 bases of the junction left unmatched. The CDR3 runs 16 residues. The germline CDR1 and CDR2 sequences are MDHEN and SYDVKM. CDR3 nucleotide sequence: TGTGCCAGCAGTTCGACCGGGACTAGCTATAGCAATGAGCAGTTCTTC. Amino acid sequence: CASSSTGTSYSNEQFF.

The V and J genes are TRBV30 and TRBJ1-1; a weak D match, TRBD1 (6 bases). The germline CDR1 and CDR2 sequences are GTSNPN and SVGIG (reference sequence). Trimming removed 5 bases at V and 8 bases at J, with 27 bases between. The CDR3 length is 16 residues. The CDR3 reads CAWENGPGRGNLEAFF. The DNA of the CDR3 is TGTGCCTGGGAAAACGGCCCGGGCAGGGGCAATCTCGAAGCTTTCTTT.

This clone has a single count. The chain uses TRBV7-2 and TRBJ1-4, with D unclear. Trimming shortened V by 0 bases and J by 8 bases, and 7 bases separated the two germline ends. The CDR3 runs 13 residues. Germline V gives CDR1 SGHTA, CDR2 FQGNSA. The CDR3 spells CASSLASGEKLFF. CDR3 bases: TGTGCCAGCAGCTTAGCGTCGGGAGAAAAACTGTTTTTT.

This chain connects TRBV6-1 to TRBJ2-7; possible D gene TRBD2, 5 bases. V was pared by 2 bases and J by 3 bases, with 11 bases between. In germline, CDR1 is MNHNS, CDR2 SASEGT. CDR3 length: 14 amino acids. The CDR3 sequence is CASSELGAYYEQYF. The DNA for the CDR3 is TGTGCCAGCAGTGAATTGGGAGCTTACTACGAGCAGTACTTC.

The chain combines TRBV19 with TRBJ2-2, with D maybe TRBD2 (5 bases). CDR1 and CDR2 (germline): LNHDA, SQIVND (reference sequence). The ends were cut back, 5 bases at V and 0 bases at J, with 7 bases in the middle. This CDR3 spans 14 amino acids. The CDR3 bases are TGTGCCAGTAGTCCGGGATCGAACACCGGGGAGCTGTTTTTT. Residues: CASSPGSNTGELFF.

J is TRBJ1-2 and V is TRBV2; possibly TRBD1 for D (5 bases). Per the germline V gene, CDR1 is SNHLY and CDR2 is FYNNEI. The CDR3 length is 13 residues. Trimming left V 7 bases short and J 4 bases short, with 13 bases between. CDR3 nucleotides: TGTGCCAGCACCGGGGGTTTCGGCTATGGCTACACCTTC. Translating it yields CASTGGFGYGYTF.

This rearrangement joins TRBV19 to TRBJ1-5; D uncertain. Germline CDR1 reads LNHDA; CDR2 reads SQIVND (reference sequence). The CDR3 totals 13 residues. The ends were cut back, 3 bases at V and 5 bases at J, with 8 bases in the middle. In DNA, the CDR3 is TGTGCCAGTAGTATGACAAGTGATCAGCCCCAGCATTTT. Translation: CASSMTSDQPQHF. The full variable domain, completed using reference TRBV19 and TRBJ1-5, is DGGITQSPKYLFRKEGQNVTLSCEQNLNHDAMYWYRQDPGQGLRLIYYSQIVNDFQKGDIAEGYSVSREKKESFPLTVTSAQKNPTAFYLCASSMTSDQPQHFGDGTRLSIL.

This chain connects TRBV30 to TRBJ1-4; D remains ambiguous. V lost 4 bases, J lost 5 bases, and 14 bases lay in between. The CDR3 consists of 14 residues. Germline CDR1 and CDR2: GTSNPN and SVGIG (reference sequence). The CDR3 DNA is TGTGCCTGGATGCGAGGGATAGAAAATGAAAAACTGTTTTTT. This codes for CAWMRGIENEKLFF.

The chain links TRBV5-1 to TRBJ2-2, with a weak D call TRBD2 (6 bases). V was shortened by 0 bases and J by 1 base, with 10 bases between the two germline ends. The V gene's germline CDR1 is SGHRS and CDR2 YFSETQ. CDR3 length equals 16 residues. CDR3 DNA sequence: TGCGCCAGCAGCTTGGGACTAGTCCTGAACACCGGGGAGCTGTTTTTT. Translating it yields CASSLGLVLNTGELFF.

The rearrangement links TRBV29-1 to TRBJ2-5, with 7 bases fitting TRBD1. Germline V gene lookup returns CDR1 SQVTM and CDR2 ANQGSEA. After removal of 7 bases from V and 3 bases from J, the junction contained 17 bases not matched to a gene. The CDR3 totals 16 residues. CDR3 residues: CSAEQVPEQGKETQYF. DNA of the CDR3: TGCAGCGCCGAACAGGTCCCTGAACAGGGGAAAGAGACCCAGTACTTC.

The chain uses TRBV15 and TRBJ2-1; D call uncertain. The V end was cut by 1 base, the J end by 9 bases, with 7 bases between. This CDR3 is 12 amino acids long. Germline V gene data show CDR1 as LNHNV and CDR2 as YYDKDF (reference sequence). The CDR3 DNA reads as TGTGCCACCAGCAGAGCCGGCGGTGAGCAGTTCTTC. It yields the protein CATSRAGGEQFF. Combining the CDR3 with reference TRBV15 and TRBJ2-1 gives the whole variable domain DAMVIQNPRYQVTQFGKPVTLSCSQTLNHNVMYWYQQKSSQAPKLLFHYYDKDFNNEADTPDNFQSRRPNTSFCFLDIRSPGLGDTAMYLCATSRAGGEQFFGPGTRLTVL.

The rearrangement uses TRBV9 and TRBJ2-3, with a tentative D call TRBD2 (6 bases). This CDR3 is 19 amino acids long. The V gene lost 3 bases and the J gene lost 5 bases, with 28 bases spanning the gap. Germline V gives CDR1 SGDLS, CDR2 YYNGEE. For the CDR3, the DNA is TGTGCCAGCAGCGGCCGTCCTCTAAGATTGGATGCGGGGAGAGATACGCAGTATTTT. This translates into CASSGRPLRLDAGRDTQYF.

The V call is TRBV28, the J call TRBJ1-2, with D unclear. V was shortened by 5 bases and J by 6 bases, with 16 bases between the two germline ends. The length of the CDR3 is 14 residues. Germline V gene lookup returns CDR1 MDHEN and CDR2 SYDVKM. The CDR3 DNA reads as TGTGCCAGCAGTCCACCCACAATTCGGGATGGCTACACCTTC. It yields the protein CASSPPTIRDGYTF.

This clone was picked up a small number of times. V gene TRBV25-1 combines with J gene TRBJ1-6, with a possible D match to TRBD1 (5 bases). CDR3 length equals 13 residues. CDR1 is MGHDK, CDR2 SYGVNS, per germline. V dropped 5 bases and J dropped 13 bases, with 15 bases sitting between them. The CDR3 DNA is TGTGCCAGCAGTAAGGCAGGGTCTTCTCCCCTCCACTTT. Translated: CASSKAGSSPLHF.

Points on this clone: Distinct nucleotide sequences in the sample also encode this CDR3. CDR3 protein: CASSIPVANYGYTF. In DNA form, the CDR3 reads TGTGCCAGTAGTATACCAGTTGCTAACTATGGCTACACCTTC. The rearrangement links TRBV19 to TRBJ1-2; unclear D gene. The CDR3 is 14 amino acids. V gave up 2 bases and J gave up 0 bases, with 7 bases separating them. Germline values: CDR1 LNHDA, CDR2 SQIVND (reference sequence).

The chain is built from TRBV7-8 and TRBJ2-2, with D perhaps TRBD1 (6 bases). Germline loops: CDR1 SGHVS, CDR2 FQNEAQ. There are 14 residues in the CDR3. The ends were cut back, 6 bases at V and 2 bases at J, with 10 bases in the middle. CDR3 sequence reads: CASRRDINTGELFF. For the CDR3, the DNA is TGTGCCAGCAGACGGGACATAAACACCGGGGAGCTGTTTTTT.

This rearrangement joins TRBV5-1 to TRBJ1-2; TRBD1 agrees at 7 bases. The CDR3 has 14 amino acids. Germline CDR1 SGHRS, CDR2 YFSETQ. V shed 0 bases and J 7 bases; nucleotides not matched to a gene: 6. DNA for the CDR3: TGCGCCAGCAGCTTGGCGGGGACAGCCCTTGGCTACACCTTC. Protein product: CASSLAGTALGYTF.